A selection of T cell receptor beta chains follows, all from one sample in a study of beta chain features in type 1 diabetes. Sequencing was performed with immunoSEQ multiplex PCR; in TCRdb, only in-frame clones are kept and a portion is missing. This sample has 300,000 to 450,000 clones, with roughly a fifth found just once. Sequencing was carried out using naive CD4+ T cells from blood. The receptors here all came from a woman between 18 and 29 years old in good health. Each CDR3 is given with its conserved first and last residue. A D gene is named only where the DNA matches it firmly. Clone size, where shown, is once, few, many, or a class for clones that have expanded.

>TRBV30|TRBJ1-2|.|TRBD1
CAWSSGTVGNGYTF
TGTGCCTGGAGTTCGGGGACAGTAGGGAATGGCTACACCTTC
>TRBV5-4|TRBJ2-3|.|TRBD2
CASSWMTSGGAGDTQYF
TGTGCCAGCAGCTGGATGACTAGCGGGGGGGCGGGAGATACGCAGTATTTT
>TRBV2|TRBJ1-5|.|.
CASSAEKGDQPQHF
TGTGCCAGCAGCGCGGAGAAGGGGGATCAGCCCCAGCATTTT
>TRBV30|TRBJ1-1|.|.
CAWSAGVNTEAFF
TGTGCCTGGAGCGCAGGGGTGAACACTGAAGCTTTCTTT
>TRBV2|TRBJ2-7|few|.
CASNLPDRRYEQYF
TGTGCCAGCAACTTGCCCGACAGGAGGTACGAGCAGTACTTC
>TRBV5-1|TRBJ2-7|few|.
CASSLAAGPYEQYF
TGCGCCAGCAGCTTGGCCGCGGGCCCCTACGAGCAGTACTTC
>TRBV5-1|TRBJ1-1|.|.
CASSRDGQLNTEAFF
TGCGCCAGCAGCCGGGATGGACAGCTGAACACTGAAGCTTTCTTT
>TRBV4-1|TRBJ2-1|.|TRBD1
CASSHPGTGVYNEQFF
TGCGCCAGCAGCCACCCCGGGACAGGGGTTTACAATGAGCAGTTCTTC
>TRBV5-1|TRBJ2-3|few|TRBD2
CASSLGLAASSTDTQYF
TGCGCCAGCAGCTTGGGACTAGCGGCTTCTAGCACAGATACGCAGTATTTT
>TRBV18|TRBJ2-1|.|TRBD1
CASSRGQGYEQFF
TGTGCCAGCTCACGGGGACAGGGCTATGAGCAGTTCTTC
>TRBV6-1|TRBJ2-7|.|.
CASSEAERVYEQYF
TGTGCCAGCAGTGAAGCAGAACGGGTCTACGAGCAGTACTTC
>TRBV7-2|TRBJ2-5|.|.
CASSPGVAEGETQYF
TGTGCCAGCAGCCCGGGTGTGGCAGAGGGAGAGACCCAGTACTTC
>TRBV7-2|TRBJ2-3|.|TRBD2
CASSFLAGSGNTQYF
TGTGCCAGCAGCTTCCTAGCGGGGTCCGGGAATACGCAGTATTTT
>TRBV5-1|TRBJ1-4|.|.
CASSGTDEKLFF
TGCGCCAGCAGCGGTACAGATGAAAAACTGTTTTTT
>TRBV18|TRBJ1-2|.|.
CASSPLRHVNYGYTF
TGTGCCAGCTCACCATTGAGACATGTGAACTATGGCTACACCTTC
>TRBV5-8|TRBJ1-1|.|.
CASSLSRRLNTEAFF
TGTGCCAGCAGCTTGTCGCGTCGATTGAACACTGAAGCTTTCTTT
>TRBV4-2|TRBJ2-5|.|TRBD2
CASSQRGTSVGVGETQYF
TGTGCCAGCAGCCAACGGGGGACTAGCGTTGGGGTAGGAGAGACCCAGTACTTC
>TRBV7-3|TRBJ2-6|few|.
CASSLNYRAGANVLTF
TGTGCCAGCAGCCTAAATTACAGGGCTGGGGCCAACGTCCTGACTTTC
>TRBV30|TRBJ2-7|.|.
CAWSVGGEQYF
TGTGCCTGGAGTGTAGGGGGCGAGCAGTACTTC
>TRBV27|TRBJ2-3|few|TRBD1
CASSGRQGSPDTQYF
TGTGCCAGCAGTGGGAGACAGGGGAGCCCAGATACGCAGTATTTT
>TRBV14|TRBJ2-1|few|.
CASSQERASLVQFF
TGTGCCAGCAGCCAAGAACGGGCTAGCTTAGTACAGTTCTTC
>TRBV7-2|TRBJ1-1|.|.
CASRQGLNTEAFF
TGTGCCAGCAGACAAGGACTTAACACTGAAGCTTTCTTT
>TRBV30|TRBJ2-7|.|.
CAWSVLGYEQYF
TGTGCCTGGAGTGTACTCGGGTACGAGCAGTACTTC